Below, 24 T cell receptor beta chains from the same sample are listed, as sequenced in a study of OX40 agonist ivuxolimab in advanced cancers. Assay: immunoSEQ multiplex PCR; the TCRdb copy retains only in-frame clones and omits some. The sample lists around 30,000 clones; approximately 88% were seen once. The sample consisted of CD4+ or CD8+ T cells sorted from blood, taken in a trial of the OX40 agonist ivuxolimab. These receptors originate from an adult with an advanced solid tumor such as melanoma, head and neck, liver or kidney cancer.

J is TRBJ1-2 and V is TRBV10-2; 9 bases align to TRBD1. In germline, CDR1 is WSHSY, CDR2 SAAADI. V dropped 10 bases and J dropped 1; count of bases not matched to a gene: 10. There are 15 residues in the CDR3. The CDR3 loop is CATLGQGRDNYGYTF. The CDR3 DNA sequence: TGCGCCACCCTGGGACAGGGCAGAGATAACTATGGCTACACCTTC.

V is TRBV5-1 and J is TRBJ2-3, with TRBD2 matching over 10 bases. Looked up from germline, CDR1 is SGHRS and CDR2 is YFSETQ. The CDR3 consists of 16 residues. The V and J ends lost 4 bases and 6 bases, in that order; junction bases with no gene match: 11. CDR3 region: CASSTRSGGEFDTQYF. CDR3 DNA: TGCGCCAGCAGCACCCGCAGCGGGGGGGAATTTGATACGCAGTATTTT.

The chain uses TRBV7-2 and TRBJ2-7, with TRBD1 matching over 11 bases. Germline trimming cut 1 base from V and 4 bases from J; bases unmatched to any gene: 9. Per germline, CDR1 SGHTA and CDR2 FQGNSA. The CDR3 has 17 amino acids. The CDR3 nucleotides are TGTGCCAGCAGCTTAGAGAGGCGGGACAGGGGGGGATACGAGCAGTACTTC. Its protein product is CASSLERRDRGGYEQYF.

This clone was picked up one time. The CDR3 DNA sequence: TGTGCCAGTAGATTAGGGGGAGATTCTAGCACAGATACGCAGTATTTT. It is translated as CASRLGGDSSTDTQYF. The rearrangement joins TRBV19 to TRBJ2-3; tentatively, D is TRBD1 (6 bases). The CDR3 contains 16 residues. Between the trimmed V and J ends, which lost 6 bases and 0 bases, there was a span of 16 bases. CDR1 and CDR2 from the germline V gene are LNHDA and SQIVND (reference sequence).

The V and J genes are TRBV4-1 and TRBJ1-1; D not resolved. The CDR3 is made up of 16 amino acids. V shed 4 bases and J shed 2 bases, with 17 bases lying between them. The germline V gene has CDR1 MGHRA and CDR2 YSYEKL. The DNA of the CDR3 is TGCGCCAGCAGCCTTCAGTCGGAGGGAACCAACACTGAAGCTTTCTTT. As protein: CASSLQSEGTNTEAFF.

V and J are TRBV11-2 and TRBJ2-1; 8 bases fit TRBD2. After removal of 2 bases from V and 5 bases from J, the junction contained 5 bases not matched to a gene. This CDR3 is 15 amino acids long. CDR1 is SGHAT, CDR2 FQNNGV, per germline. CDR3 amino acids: CASSLSSGPNNEQFF. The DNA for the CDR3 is TGTGCCAGCAGCTTATCTAGCGGGCCCAACAATGAGCAGTTCTTC.

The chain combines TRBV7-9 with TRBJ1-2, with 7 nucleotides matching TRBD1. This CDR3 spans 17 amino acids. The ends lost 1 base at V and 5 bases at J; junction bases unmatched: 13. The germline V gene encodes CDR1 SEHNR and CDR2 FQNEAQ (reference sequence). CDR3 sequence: CASSLDEGKDRFYGYTF. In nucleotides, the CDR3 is TGTGCCAGCAGCTTAGATGAGGGGAAGGACAGGTTTTATGGCTACACCTTC.

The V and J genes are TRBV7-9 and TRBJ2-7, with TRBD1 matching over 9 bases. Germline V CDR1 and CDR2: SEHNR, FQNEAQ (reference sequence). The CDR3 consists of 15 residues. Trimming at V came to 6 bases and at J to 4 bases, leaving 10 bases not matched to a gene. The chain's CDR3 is CASRILRGQGYEQYF. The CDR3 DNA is TGTGCCAGCAGAATTCTCCGGGGACAGGGTTACGAGCAGTACTTC.

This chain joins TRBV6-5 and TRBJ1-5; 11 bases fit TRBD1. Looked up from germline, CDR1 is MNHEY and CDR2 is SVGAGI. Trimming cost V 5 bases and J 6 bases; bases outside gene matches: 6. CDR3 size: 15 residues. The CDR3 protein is CASSPGQGVVQPQHF. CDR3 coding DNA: TGTGCCAGCAGTCCGGGACAGGGGGTTGTTCAGCCCCAGCATTTT.

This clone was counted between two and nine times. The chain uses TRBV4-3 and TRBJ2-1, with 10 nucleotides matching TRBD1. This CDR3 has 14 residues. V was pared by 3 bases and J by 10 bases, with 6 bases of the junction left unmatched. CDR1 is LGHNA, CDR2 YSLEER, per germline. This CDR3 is CASSQGTGVGEQFF. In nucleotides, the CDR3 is TGCGCCAGCAGCCAGGGGACAGGGGTCGGGGAGCAGTTCTTC.

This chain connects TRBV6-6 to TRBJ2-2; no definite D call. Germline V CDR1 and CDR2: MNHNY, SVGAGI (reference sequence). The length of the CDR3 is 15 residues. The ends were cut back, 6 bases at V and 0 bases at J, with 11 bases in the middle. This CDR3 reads CASSLDGTNTGELFF. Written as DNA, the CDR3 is TGTGCCAGCAGCCTGGACGGAACGAACACCGGGGAGCTGTTTTTT.

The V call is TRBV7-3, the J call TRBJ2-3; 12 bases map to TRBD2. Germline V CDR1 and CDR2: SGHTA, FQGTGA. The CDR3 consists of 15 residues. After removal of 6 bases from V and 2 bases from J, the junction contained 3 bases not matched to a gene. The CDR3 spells CASRLAGGTTDTQYF. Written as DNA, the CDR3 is TGTGCCAGCAGACTAGCGGGGGGAACCACAGATACGCAGTATTTT.

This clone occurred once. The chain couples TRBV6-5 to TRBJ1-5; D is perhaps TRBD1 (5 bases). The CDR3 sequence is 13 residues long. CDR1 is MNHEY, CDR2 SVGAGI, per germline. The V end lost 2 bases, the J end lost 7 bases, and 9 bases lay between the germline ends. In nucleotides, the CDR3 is TGTGCCAGCAGTTACGGACGGGGCCAGCCCCAGCATTTT. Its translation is CASSYGRGQPQHF.

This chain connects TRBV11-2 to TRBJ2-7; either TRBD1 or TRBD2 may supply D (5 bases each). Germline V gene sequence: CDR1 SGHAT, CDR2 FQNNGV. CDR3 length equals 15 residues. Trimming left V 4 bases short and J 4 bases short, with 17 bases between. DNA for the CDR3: TGTGCCAGCAGCTGGGGGAAGGGCCCCCCATACGAGCAGTACTTC. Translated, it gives CASSWGKGPPYEQYF.

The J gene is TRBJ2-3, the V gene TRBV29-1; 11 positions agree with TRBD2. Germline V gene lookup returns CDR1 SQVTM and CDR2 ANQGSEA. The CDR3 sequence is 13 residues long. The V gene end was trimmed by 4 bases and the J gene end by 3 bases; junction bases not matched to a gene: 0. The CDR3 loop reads CSVGTSGTDTQYF. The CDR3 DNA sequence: TGCAGCGTTGGGACTAGCGGGACAGATACGCAGTATTTT.

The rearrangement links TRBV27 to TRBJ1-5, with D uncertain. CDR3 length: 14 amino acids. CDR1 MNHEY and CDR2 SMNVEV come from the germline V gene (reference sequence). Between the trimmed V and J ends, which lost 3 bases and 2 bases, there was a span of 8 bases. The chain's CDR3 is CASSFSGGNQPQHF. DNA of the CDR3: TGTGCCAGCAGTTTCAGCGGGGGCAATCAGCCCCAGCATTTT.

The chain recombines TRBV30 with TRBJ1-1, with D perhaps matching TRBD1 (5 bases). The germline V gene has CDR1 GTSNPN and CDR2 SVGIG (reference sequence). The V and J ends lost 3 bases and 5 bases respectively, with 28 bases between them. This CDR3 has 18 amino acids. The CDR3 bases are TGTGCCTGGAGGGGACCTTCAGCCCGGGAGGGAGGTTGGACTGAAGCTTTCTTT. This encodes CAWRGPSAREGGWTEAFF.

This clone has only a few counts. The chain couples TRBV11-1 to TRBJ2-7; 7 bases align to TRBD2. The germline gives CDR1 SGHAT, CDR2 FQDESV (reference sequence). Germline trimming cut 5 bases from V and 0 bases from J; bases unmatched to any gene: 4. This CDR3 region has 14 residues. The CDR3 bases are TGTGCCAGCAGCCGAGCGGGGAACTCCTACGAGCAGTACTTC. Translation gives CASSRAGNSYEQYF.

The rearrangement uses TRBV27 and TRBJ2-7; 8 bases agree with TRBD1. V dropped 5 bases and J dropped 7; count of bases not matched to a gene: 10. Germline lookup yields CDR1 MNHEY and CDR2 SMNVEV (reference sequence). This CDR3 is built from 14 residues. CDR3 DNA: TGTGCCAGCAGTCCCCCGGGACAGGTGAGGGAGCAGTACTTC. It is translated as CASSPPGQVREQYF.

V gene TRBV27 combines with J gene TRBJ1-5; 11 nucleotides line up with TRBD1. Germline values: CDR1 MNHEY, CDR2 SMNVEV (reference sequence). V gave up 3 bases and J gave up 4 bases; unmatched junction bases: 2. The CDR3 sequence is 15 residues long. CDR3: CASSLGTGGNQPQHF. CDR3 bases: TGTGCCAGCAGTTTGGGGACAGGGGGAAATCAGCCCCAGCATTTT.

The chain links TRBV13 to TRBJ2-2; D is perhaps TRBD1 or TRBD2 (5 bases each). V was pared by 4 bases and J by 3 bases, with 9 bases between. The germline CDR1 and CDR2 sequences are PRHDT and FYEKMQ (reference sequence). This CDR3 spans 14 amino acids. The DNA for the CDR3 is TGTGCCAGCAGCTCCGAGGGGTACACCGGGGAGCTGTTTTTT. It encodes CASSSEGYTGELFF.

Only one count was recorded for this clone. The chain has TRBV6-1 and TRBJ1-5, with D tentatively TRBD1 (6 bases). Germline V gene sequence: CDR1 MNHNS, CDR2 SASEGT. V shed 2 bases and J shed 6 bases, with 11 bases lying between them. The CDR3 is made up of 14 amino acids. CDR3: CASSERDIPQPQHF. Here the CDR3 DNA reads TGTGCCAGCAGTGAACGGGACATCCCTCAGCCCCAGCATTTT.

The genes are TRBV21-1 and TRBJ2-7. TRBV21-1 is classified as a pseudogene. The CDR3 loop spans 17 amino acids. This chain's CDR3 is CASSKPGGPEISYEQYF. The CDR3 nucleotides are TGTGCCAGCAGCAAACCTGGGGGGCCCGAGATCTCCTACGAGCAGTACTTC.

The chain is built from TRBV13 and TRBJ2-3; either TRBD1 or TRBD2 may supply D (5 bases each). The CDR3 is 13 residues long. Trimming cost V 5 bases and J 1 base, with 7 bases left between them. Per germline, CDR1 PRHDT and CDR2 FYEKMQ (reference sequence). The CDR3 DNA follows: TGTGCCAGCAGCCGAGGGGGCACAGATACGCAGTATTTT. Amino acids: CASSRGGTDTQYF. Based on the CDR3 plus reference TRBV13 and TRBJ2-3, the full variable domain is AAGVIQSPRHLIKEKRETATLKCYPIPRHDTVYWYQQGPGQDPQFLISFYEKMQSDKGSIPDRFSAQQFSDYHSELNMSSLELGDSALYFCASSRGGTDTQYFGPGTRLTVL.